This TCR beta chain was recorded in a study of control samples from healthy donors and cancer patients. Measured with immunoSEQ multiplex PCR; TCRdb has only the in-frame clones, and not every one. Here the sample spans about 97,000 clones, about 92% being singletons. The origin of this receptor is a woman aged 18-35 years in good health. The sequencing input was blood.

The CDR3 spells CASSDPPQNYQPQHF. CDR3 nucleotides: TGTGCCAGCAGCGATCCTCCACAGAACTATCAGCCCCAGCATTTT. The chain carries TRBV6-2 or TRBV6-3 and TRBJ1-5; D is ambiguous. The V and J ends lost 6 bases and 5 bases respectively, with 17 bases between them. Germline V gene data show CDR1 as MNHEY and CDR2 as SVGEGT. The CDR3 has 15 residues.